The rows below give T cell receptor beta chains drawn from one sample of a study of T cells in localized non-small cell lung cancer. Sequenced by immunoSEQ multiplex PCR; TCRdb stores in-frame clones only, minus some. This sample yields tens of thousands of clones, of which roughly four fifths are seen a single time; 20% belongs to the top ten. The sample was peripheral blood, taken before any cancer treatment. The receptors were sampled from a female donor older than 55 with stage II squamous cell lung carcinoma. Each CDR3 is given with its conserved first and last residue. The D gene is left open where the match is weak. The size entry is marked missing in some rows and otherwise reads once, few, many or a size class.

>TRBD1|NA|TRBJ1-2|TRBV19
TGTGCCAGTAGTACCGACAGGGCACGGAACTATGGCTACACCTTC
CASSTDRARNYGYTF
>NA|NA|TRBJ2-7|TRBV15
TGTGCCACCAGCAGAGAGGGAGGTTACGAGCAGTACTTC
CATSREGGYEQYF
>TRBD1|NA|TRBJ2-7|TRBV5-1
TGCGCCAGCAGCAGATCCTCCGGGACAGGTCTCATCGAGCAGTACTTC
CASSRSSGTGLIEQYF
>NA|NA|TRBJ1-2|TRBV5-4
TGTGCCAGCAGCCTGGACGGGGCTTACTATGGCTACACCTTC
CASSLDGAYYGYTF
>TRBD2|NA|TRBJ2-1|TRBV5-1
TGCGCCAGCAGCCCCGGCCACCCGACTAGCGGACGGAACAATGAGCAGTTCTTC
CASSPGHPTSGRNNEQFF
>NA|NA|TRBJ1-2|TRBV4-2
TGTGCCAGCAGCCGGGAGGAAAGGGGTTCGTATGGCTACACCTTC
CASSREERGSYGYTF
>TRBD1|few|TRBJ1-2|TRBV18
TGTGCCAGCTCACCACTCCAGGGGGAGGGCTACACCTTC
CASSPLQGEGYTF
>TRBD1|NA|TRBJ2-1|TRBV9
TGTGCCAGCAGCGTAGGCGAGGGACAGGGGGCACTTGGTGAGCAGTTCTTC
CASSVGEGQGALGEQFF
>NA|NA|TRBJ2-1|TRBV18
TGTGCCAGCTCACTGGCAAGACTCTACAATGAGCAGTTCTTC
CASSLARLYNEQFF
>NA|NA|TRBJ1-2|TRBV9
TGTGCCAGCAGCGTAGAGGGTCAGGGATGGTATGGCTACACCTTC
CASSVEGQGWYGYTF
>NA|NA|TRBJ2-1|TRBV6-5
TGTGCCAGCAGTTACTCGACGGGAAGTATATCCTTGCTGTTCTTC
CASSYSTGSISLLFF
>NA|NA|TRBJ2-2|TRBV19
TGTGCCAGTAGTATAACGTTTGGCGCGAACACCGGGGAGCTGTTTTTT
CASSITFGANTGELFF
>NA|NA|TRBJ1-2|TRBV19
TGTGCCAGTAGCCGGGAACAACGACGCGGCTACACCTTC
CASSREQRRGYTF
>NA|NA|TRBJ1-1|TRBV2
TGTGCCAGCAGTAATAAGAGGGCAAACACTGAAGCTTTCTTT
CASSNKRANTEAFF
>NA|NA|TRBJ1-2|TRBV11-2
TGTGCCAGCAGTGCAGGGGTCTATGGCTACACCTTC
CASSAGVYGYTF
>NA|few|TRBJ1-1|TRBV19
TGTGCCAGTAGACCAATAACAGGACATCAGTCTGAAGCTTTCTTT
CASRPITGHQSEAFF
>NA|once|TRBJ1-5|TRBV6-1
TGTGCCAGCAGTATGAGGGCAGCCGATCAGCCCCAGCATTTT
CASSMRAADQPQHF
>NA|NA|TRBJ2-5|TRBV29-1
TGCAGCGTAAGGACAGTTCAGGAGACCCAGTACTTC
CSVRTVQETQYF
>NA|few|TRBJ1-6|TRBV30
TGTGCCTGGAGAGCGAGAGGACAAAGCTCCTATAATTCACCCCTCCACTTT
CAWRARGQSSYNSPLHF
>NA|NA|TRBJ1-6|TRBV6-1
TGTGCCAGCAGGATAGATGGAGGGAACAATTCACCCCTCCACTTT
CASRIDGGNNSPLHF
>NA|NA|TRBJ1-1|TRBV5-1
TGCGCCAGCAGACGGGGGGAAGCTGAAGCTTTCTTT
CASRRGEAEAFF
>TRBD1|once|TRBJ2-3|TRBV7-9
TGTGCCAGCAGCTTTCAGACAGGGGCGAACCGAGATACGCAGTATTTT
CASSFQTGANRDTQYF
>NA|NA|TRBJ2-7|TRBV30
TGTGCCTGCCAGCTTTCCTACGAGCAGTACTTC
CACQLSYEQYF
>NA|NA|TRBJ2-1|TRBV19
TGTGCCAGTAGTCCCCGAAGGAGCAATGAGCAGTTCTTC
CASSPRRSNEQFF
>NA|NA|TRBJ1-6|TRBV21-1
TGTGCCAGCAGCAAAGAGTGCGTTCCCCTCCACTTT
CASSKECVPLHF
>NA|once|TRBJ1-5|TRBV19
TGTGCCAGTACCCGGACTAGCAATCAGCCCCAGCATTTT
CASTRTSNQPQHF
>TRBD1|NA|TRBJ1-1|TRBV4-2
TGTGCCAGCAGCCAAGAACCCACAGGGGGCGGGGGGTGGAACACTGAAGCTTTCTTT
CASSQEPTGGGGWNTEAFF